This entry features one TCR beta chain sequence. This specimen belongs to a study of blood T cell repertoires in COVID-19. Study background: The samples span acute and convalescent COVID-19 from the United States, Italy and Spain.

In the source study's methods: Nucleated cell counts were estimated from reference gene primer amplification. Assay: immunoSEQ multiplex PCR; the TCRdb copy retains only in-frame clones and omits some. Clone size and the V and J calls come from that table; the DNA yielded D and trimming. The profile covers 150,000 or so clones, with 80% to 90% appearing a single time and 13% to 15% taken by the ten largest. Germline V lookup: CDR1 MDHEN, CDR2 SYDVKM. The CDR3 runs 10 residues. The V gene lost 10 bases and the J gene lost 4 bases, with 7 bases spanning the gap. Researchers sorted participants into cohorts using their self-reported clinical history. Donors in Cohort 3 who had recovered were those with two negative PCRs, healthcare professional clearance, or resolution of their symptoms.

The sequence was obtained from a man aged 45 to 65 who had recovered from COVID-19. The sequenced sample was PBMCs or T cells enriched from blood (not recorded which). The chain joins TRBV28 to TRBJ1-2; D unclear. CDR3 sequence (DNA): TGTGCCACTGGAGGCTATGGCTACACCTTC. Protein: CATGGYGYTF.